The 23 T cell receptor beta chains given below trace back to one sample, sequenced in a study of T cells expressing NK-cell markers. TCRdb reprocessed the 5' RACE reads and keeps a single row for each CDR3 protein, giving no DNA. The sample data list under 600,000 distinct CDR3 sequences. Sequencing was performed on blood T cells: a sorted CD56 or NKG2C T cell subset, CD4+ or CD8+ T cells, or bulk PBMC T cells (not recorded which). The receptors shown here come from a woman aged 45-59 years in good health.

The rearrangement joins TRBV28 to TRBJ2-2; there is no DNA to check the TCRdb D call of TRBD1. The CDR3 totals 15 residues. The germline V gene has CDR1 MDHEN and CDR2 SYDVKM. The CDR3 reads CASSPPPTGSGELFF.

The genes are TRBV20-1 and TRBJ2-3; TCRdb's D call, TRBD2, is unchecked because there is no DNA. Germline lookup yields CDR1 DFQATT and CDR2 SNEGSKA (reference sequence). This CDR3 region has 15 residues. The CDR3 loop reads CSATIREGITDTQYF.

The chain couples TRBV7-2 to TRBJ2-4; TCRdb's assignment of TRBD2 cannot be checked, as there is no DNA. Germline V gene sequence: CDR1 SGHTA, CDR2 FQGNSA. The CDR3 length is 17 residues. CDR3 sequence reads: CASSLVTSGLAKNIQYF. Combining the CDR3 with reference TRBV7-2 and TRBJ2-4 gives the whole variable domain GAGVSQSPSNKVTEKGKDVELRCDPISGHTALYWYRQSLGQGLEFLIYFQGNSAPDKSGLPSDRFSAERTGGSVSTLTIQRTQQEDSAVYLCASSLVTSGLAKNIQYFGAGTRLSVL.

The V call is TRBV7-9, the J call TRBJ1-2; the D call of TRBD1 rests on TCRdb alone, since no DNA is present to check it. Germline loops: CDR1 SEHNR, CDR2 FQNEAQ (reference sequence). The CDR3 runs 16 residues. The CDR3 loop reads CASSLRAAPFNYGYTF.

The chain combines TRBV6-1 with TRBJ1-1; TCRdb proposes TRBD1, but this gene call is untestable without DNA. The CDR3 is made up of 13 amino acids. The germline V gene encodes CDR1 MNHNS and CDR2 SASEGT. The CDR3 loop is CASSATRDTEAFF.

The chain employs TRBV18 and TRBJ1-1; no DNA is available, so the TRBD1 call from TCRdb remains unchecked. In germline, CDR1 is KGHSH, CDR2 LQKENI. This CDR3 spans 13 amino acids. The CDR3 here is CASSPRHGTEAFF.

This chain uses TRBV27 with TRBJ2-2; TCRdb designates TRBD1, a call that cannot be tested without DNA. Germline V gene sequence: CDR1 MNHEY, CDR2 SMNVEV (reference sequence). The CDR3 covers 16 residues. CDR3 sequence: CASMGRGRRGTGELFF.

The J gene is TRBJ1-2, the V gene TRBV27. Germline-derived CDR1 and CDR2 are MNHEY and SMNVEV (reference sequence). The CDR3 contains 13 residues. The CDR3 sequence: CASSLSSDYGYTF.

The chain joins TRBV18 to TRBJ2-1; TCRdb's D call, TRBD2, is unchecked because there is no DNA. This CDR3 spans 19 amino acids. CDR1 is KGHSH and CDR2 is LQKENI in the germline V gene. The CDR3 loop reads CASSNLPSGTPGPYNEQFF. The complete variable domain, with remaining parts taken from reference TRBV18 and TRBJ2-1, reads NAGVMQNPRHLVRRRGQEARLRCSPMKGHSHVYWYRQLPEEGLKFMVYLQKENIIDESGMPKERFSAEFPKEGPSILRIQQVVRGDSAAYFCASSNLPSGTPGPYNEQFFGPGTRLTVL.

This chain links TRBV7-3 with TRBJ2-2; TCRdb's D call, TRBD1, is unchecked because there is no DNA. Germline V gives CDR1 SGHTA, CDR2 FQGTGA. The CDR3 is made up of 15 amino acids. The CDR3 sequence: CASSASGARAGELFF.

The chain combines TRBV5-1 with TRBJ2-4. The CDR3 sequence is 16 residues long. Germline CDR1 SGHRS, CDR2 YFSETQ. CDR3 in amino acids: CASSLSAELAKNIQYF.

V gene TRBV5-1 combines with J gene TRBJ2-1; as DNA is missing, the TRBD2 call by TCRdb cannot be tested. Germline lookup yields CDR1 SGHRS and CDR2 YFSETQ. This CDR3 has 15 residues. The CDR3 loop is CASSILTESYNEQFF.

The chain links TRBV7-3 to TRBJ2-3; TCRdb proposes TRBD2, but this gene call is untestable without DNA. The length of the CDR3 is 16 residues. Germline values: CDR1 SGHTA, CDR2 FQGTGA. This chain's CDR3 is CASSLGGAGRTDTQYF.

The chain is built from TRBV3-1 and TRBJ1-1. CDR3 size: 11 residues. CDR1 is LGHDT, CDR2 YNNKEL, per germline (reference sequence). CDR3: CASSQMSDAFF. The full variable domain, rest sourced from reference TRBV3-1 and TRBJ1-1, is DTAVSQTPKYLVTQMGNDKSIKCEQNLGHDTMYWYKQDSKKFLKIMFSYNNKELIINETVPNRFSPKSPDKAHLNLHINSLELGDSAVYFCASSQMSDAFFGQGTRLTVV.

CDR3 loop: CASHEPSGSTQYF. The chain joins TRBV5-1 to TRBJ2-5; with no DNA, the TCRdb D assignment of TRBD2 cannot be verified. The CDR3 runs to 13 residues. CDR1 and CDR2 from the germline V gene are SGHRS and YFSETQ.

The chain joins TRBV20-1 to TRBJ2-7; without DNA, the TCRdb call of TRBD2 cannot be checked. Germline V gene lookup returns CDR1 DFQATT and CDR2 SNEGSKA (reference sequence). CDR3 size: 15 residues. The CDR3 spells CSARPTSGRAYEQYF.

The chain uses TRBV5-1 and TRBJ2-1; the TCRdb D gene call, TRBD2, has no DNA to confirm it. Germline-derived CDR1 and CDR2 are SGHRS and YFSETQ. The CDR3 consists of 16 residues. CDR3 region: CASSLAIQLGYNEQFF.

The CDR3 region is CASRTGGIEKLFF. The chain links TRBV4-1 to TRBJ1-4; TCRdb proposes TRBD1, but this gene call is untestable without DNA. Germline values: CDR1 MGHRA, CDR2 YSYEKL. This CDR3 comprises 13 residues.

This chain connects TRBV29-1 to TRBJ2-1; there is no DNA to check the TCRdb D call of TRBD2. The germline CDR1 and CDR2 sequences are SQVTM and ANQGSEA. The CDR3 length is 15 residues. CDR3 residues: CSGLLAEGSYNEQFF.

CDR3 amino acids: CASRSQSVGYTF. This chain joins TRBV6-6 and TRBJ1-2. Germline V CDR1 and CDR2: MNHNY, SVGAGI (reference sequence). This CDR3 comprises 12 residues.

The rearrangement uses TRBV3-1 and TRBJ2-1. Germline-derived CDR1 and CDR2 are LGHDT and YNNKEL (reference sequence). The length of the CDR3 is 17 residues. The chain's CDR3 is CASSRYTQLWGYNEQFF.

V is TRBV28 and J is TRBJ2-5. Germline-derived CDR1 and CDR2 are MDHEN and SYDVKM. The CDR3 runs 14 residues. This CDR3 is CASSLMGVQETQYF.

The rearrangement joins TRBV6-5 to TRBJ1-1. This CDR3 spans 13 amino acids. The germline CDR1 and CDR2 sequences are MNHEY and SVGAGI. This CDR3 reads CASIPDLNTEAFF.